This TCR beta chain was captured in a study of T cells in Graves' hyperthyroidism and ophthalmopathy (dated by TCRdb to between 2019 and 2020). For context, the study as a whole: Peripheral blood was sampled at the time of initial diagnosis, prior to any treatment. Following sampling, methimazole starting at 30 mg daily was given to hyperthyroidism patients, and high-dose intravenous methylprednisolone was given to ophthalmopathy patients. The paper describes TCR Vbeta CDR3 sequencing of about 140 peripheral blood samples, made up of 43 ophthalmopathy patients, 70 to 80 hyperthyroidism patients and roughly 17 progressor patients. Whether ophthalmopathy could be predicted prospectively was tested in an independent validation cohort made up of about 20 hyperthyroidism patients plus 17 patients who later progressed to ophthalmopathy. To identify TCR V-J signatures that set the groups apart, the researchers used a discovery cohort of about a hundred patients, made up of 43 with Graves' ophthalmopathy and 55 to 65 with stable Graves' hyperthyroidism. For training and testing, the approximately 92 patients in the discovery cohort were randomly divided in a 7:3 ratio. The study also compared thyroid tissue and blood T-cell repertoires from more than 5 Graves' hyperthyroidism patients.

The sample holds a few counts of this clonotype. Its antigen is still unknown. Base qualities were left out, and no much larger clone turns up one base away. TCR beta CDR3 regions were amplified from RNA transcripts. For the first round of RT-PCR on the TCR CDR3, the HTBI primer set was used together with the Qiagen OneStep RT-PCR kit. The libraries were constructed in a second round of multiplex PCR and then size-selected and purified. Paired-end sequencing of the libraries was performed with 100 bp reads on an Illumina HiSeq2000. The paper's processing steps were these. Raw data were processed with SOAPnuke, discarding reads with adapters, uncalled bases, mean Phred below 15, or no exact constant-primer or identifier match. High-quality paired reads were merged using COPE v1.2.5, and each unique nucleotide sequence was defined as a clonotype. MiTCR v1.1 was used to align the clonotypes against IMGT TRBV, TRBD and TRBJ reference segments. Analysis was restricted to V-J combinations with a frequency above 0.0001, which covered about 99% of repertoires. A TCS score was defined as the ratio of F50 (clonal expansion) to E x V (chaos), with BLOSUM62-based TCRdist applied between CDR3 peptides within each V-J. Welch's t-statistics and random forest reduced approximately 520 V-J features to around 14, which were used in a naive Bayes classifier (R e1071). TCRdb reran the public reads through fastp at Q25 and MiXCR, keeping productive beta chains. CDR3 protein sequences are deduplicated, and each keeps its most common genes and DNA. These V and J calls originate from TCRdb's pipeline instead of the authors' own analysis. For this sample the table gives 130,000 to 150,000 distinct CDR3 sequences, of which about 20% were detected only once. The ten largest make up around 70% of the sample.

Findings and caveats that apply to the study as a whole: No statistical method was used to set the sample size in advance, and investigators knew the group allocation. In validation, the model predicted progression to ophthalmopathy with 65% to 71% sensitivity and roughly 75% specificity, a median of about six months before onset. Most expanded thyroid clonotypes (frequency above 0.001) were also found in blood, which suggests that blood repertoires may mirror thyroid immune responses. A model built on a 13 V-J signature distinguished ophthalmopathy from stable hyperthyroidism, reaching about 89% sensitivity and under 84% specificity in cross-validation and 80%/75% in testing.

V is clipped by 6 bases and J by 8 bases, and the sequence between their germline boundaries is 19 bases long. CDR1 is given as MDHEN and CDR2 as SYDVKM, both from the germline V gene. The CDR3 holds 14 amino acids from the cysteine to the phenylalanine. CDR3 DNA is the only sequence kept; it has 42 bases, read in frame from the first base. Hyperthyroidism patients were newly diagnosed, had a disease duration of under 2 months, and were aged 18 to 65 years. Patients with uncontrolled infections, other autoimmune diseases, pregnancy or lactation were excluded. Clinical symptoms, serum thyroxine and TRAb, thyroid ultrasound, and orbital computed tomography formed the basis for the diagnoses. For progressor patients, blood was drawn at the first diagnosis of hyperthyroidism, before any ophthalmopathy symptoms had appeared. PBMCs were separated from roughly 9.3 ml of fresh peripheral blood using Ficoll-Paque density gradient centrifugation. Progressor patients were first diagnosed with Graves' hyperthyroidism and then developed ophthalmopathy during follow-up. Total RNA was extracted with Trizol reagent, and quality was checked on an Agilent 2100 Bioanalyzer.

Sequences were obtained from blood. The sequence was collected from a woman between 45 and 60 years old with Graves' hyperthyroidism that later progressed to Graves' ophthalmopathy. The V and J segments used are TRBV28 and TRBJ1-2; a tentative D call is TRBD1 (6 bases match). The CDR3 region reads CASSRTTGARGYTF. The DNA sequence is TGTGCCAGCAGCCGAACAACGGGGGCGAGGGGCTACACCTTC.